This is a list of T cell receptor beta chains from one sample in a study of blood T cell repertoires in COVID-19. Libraries were prepared by immunoSEQ multiplex PCR; TCRdb keeps only in-frame clonotypes and omits some of them. This sample has 300,000 to 400,000 clones, with 70% to 90% found just once. Sequencing was performed on PBMCs or T cells enriched from blood (not recorded which). The receptors here all came from a woman between 25 and 40 years old with acute COVID-19. Both conserved end residues are part of each CDR3. Fields, in order: clone size, V gene, J gene, D gene, CDR3 length, CDR3 DNA, CDR3 protein. The D gene is left open where the match is weak. Clone size, where shown, is once, few, many, or a class for clones that have expanded.

.	TRBV6-5	TRBJ1-5	.	13	TGTGCCAGCAGTTTACGGGGGAATCAGCCCCAGCATTTT	CASSLRGNQPQHF
.	TRBV20-1	TRBJ2-3	.	11	TGCAGTGCTCCTTCATCGGGTACGCAGTATTTT	CSAPSSGTQYF
.	TRBV5-1	TRBJ2-2	TRBD2	16	TGCGCCAGCAGCGAAAATAGTCTAGCGGGGACCGGGGAGCTGTTTTTT	CASSENSLAGTGELFF
.	TRBV6-5	TRBJ1-4	TRBD1	15	TGTGCCAGCAGCGAGGGGGCTGCAACTAATGAAAAACTGTTTTTT	CASSEGAATNEKLFF
.	TRBV4-1	TRBJ1-6	.	17	TGCGCCAGCAGCCGAACACAGGTGAACTCCTATAATTCACCCCTCCACTTT	CASSRTQVNSYNSPLHF
.	TRBV5-5	TRBJ1-4	.	14	TGTGCCAGCAGCCCGCGAACGGCTAATGAAAAACTGTTTTTT	CASSPRTANEKLFF
.	TRBV3-1/TRBV3-2	TRBJ1-3	.	17	TGTGCCAGCAGCCAAGATGGGCGGCGGACTACAAGAAACACCATATATTTT	CASSQDGRRTTRNTIYF
few	TRBV2	TRBJ2-3	.	14	TGTGCCAGCAGCGACACAGGGAGCACAGATACGCAGTATTTT	CASSDTGSTDTQYF
once	TRBV9	TRBJ1-2	TRBD1	15	TGTGCCAGCAGCGTAGGGGACAGGGCTTCCTATGGCTACACCTTC	CASSVGDRASYGYTF
.	TRBV5-8	TRBJ2-7	.	15	TGTGCCAGCAGCTTCCGGTCGGAGGGCGCGTACGAGCAGTACTTC	CASSFRSEGAYEQYF
.	TRBV3-1/TRBV3-2	TRBJ2-5	.	14	TGTGCCAGCAGCTCGACAGGTGGAGGAGAGACCCAGTACTTC	CASSSTGGGETQYF
.	TRBV29-1	TRBJ1-1	TRBD1	13	TGCAGCGGGGGACAGGCCACGAACACTGAAGCTTTCTTT	CSGGQATNTEAFF
.	TRBV3-1/TRBV3-2	TRBJ2-7	.	14	TGTGCCAGCAGCCCACAGGGATACTTCGACGAGCAGTACTTC	CASSPQGYFDEQYF
.	TRBV18	TRBJ2-1	TRBD2	15	TGTGCCAGCCTTGATCTAGCGGACCCCTACAATGAGCAGTTCTTC	CASLDLADPYNEQFF
.	TRBV14	TRBJ2-3	.	15	TGTGCCAGCAGCCAAGCAACAGGGATGAGGGTAACGCAGTATTTT	CASSQATGMRVTQYF
.	TRBV5-1	TRBJ2-2	TRBD1	15	TGCGCGAGTCACTCCTCACAGGGGCAAGGCGGGGAGCTGTTTTTT	CASHSSQGQGGELFF
.	TRBV2	TRBJ1-2	.	15	TGTGCCAGCAGTGAAGTCAGGGGATCGAGAGGTGGCTACACCTTC	CASSEVRGSRGGYTF
.	TRBV4-1	TRBJ2-7	TRBD2	17	TGCGCCAGCAGCCAAGACCTCCCCCGGGGAACGGGGGGCGAGCAGTACTTC	CASSQDLPRGTGGEQYF
.	TRBV29-1	TRBJ2-4	.	13	TGCAGCGTTGATCAGGGGGGTAAAAACATTCAGTACTTC	CSVDQGGKNIQYF
.	TRBV9	TRBJ2-1	TRBD2	14	TGTGCCAGCAGCGGTAGCGGGGGGAGCGGTGAGCAGTTCTTC	CASSGSGGSGEQFF
.	TRBV2	TRBJ1-3	.	14	TGTGCCAGATCGAGGGTACAGGGCTTGAACACCATATATTTT	CARSRVQGLNTIYF
many	TRBV29-1	TRBJ2-1	.	15	TGCAGCGTCCCGAGGTCCTCAGGGGTTTACAATGAGCAGTTCTTC	CSVPRSSGVYNEQFF
.	TRBV24-1	TRBJ2-2	.	14	TGTGCCACCAGTGATTCAGGGAACACCGGGGAGCTGTTTTTT	CATSDSGNTGELFF
once	TRBV5-1	TRBJ2-7	TRBD2	16	TGCGCCAGCAGCTTCCACCAGACTAGCGGATCCTACGAGCAGTACTTC	CASSFHQTSGSYEQYF
.	TRBV7-2	TRBJ2-3	TRBD2	17	TGTGCCAGCAGCCTATATATTCAGACTAGCGGCACAGATACGCAGTATTTT	CASSLYIQTSGTDTQYF
few	TRBV7-7	TRBJ2-5	.	15	TGTGCCAGCAGCTTAGCGGTGGGGCCCCAAGAGACCCAGTACTTC	CASSLAVGPQETQYF
few	TRBV5-1	TRBJ1-4	TRBD1	11	TGCGCCAGCAGCTTTCGGACAGGGACGTTTTTT	CASSFRTGTFF
.	TRBV10-3	TRBJ1-1	.	14	TGTGCCATCAGTGAGGATCATGACCGCCGCGGGGCTTTCTTT	CAISEDHDRRGAFF
.	TRBV6-1	TRBJ1-2	TRBD1	15	TGTGCCAGCAGTGAAGCGAGGACAGGGAACTATGGCTACACCTTC	CASSEARTGNYGYTF
.	TRBV2	TRBJ1-2	.	12	TGTGCCAGCAGTGCGCGGGACTATGGCTACACCTTC	CASSARDYGYTF
.	TRBV30	TRBJ2-1	TRBD2	14	TGTGCTGGACTCCTAGCGGTTTCCTACAATGAGCAGTTCTTC	CAGLLAVSYNEQFF
few	TRBV7-8	TRBJ1-2	.	15	TGTGCCAGCAGCTTAGAGGTCGGCGGGAGGGATGGCTACACCTTC	CASSLEVGGRDGYTF
.	TRBV5-1	TRBJ2-2	.	13	TGCGCCAGCAGCTCGCCAGGGGTAGGGGAGCTGTTTTTT	CASSSPGVGELFF
.	TRBV6-2/TRBV6-3	TRBJ1-5	TRBD1	19	TGTGCCAGCAGTTACCGAAATACAGGACAGGGGGTCCACAATCAGCCCCAGCATTTT	CASSYRNTGQGVHNQPQHF
.	TRBV6-1	TRBJ1-5	.	15	TGTGCCAGCAGTGAAGGGCAGTATAGCAATCAGCCCCAGCATTTT	CASSEGQYSNQPQHF
.	TRBV30	TRBJ1-1	.	14	TGTGCCTGGAGTGATGGCAGGGGAAACACTGAAGCTTTCTTT	CAWSDGRGNTEAFF
.	TRBV6-5	TRBJ2-7	.	15	TGTGCCAGCAGTGACTCTTCCGTTGGAGGGAGCGAGCAGTACTTC	CASSDSSVGGSEQYF
.	TRBV5-1	TRBJ1-1	.	14	TGCGCCAGCAGCTTCTCCCTACCGAACACTGAAGCTTTCTTT	CASSFSLPNTEAFF
.	TRBV2	TRBJ1-3	TRBD1	16	TGTGCCAGCAGTTCCAACAGGGGAAAGACTGGAAACACCATATATTTT	CASSSNRGKTGNTIYF
.	TRBV27	TRBJ2-7	TRBD1	15	TGTGCCAGCAGTCCTTCCCCGGGACAGGGGCCCGAGCAGTACTTC	CASSPSPGQGPEQYF
.	TRBV5-1	TRBJ2-7	TRBD1	15	TGCGCCAGCACTACCTGGACAGGGGGCGCGTACGAGCAGTACTTC	CASTTWTGGAYEQYF
few	TRBV19	TRBJ2-7	TRBD2	15	TGTGCCAGTAGTAGGATAGCGGGGGAAACCTACGAGCAGTACTTC	CASSRIAGETYEQYF
once	TRBV10-1	TRBJ1-1	TRBD1	14	TGCGCCAGCAGGGGACAGGGGACGAACACTGAAGCTTTCTTT	CASRGQGTNTEAFF
.	TRBV7-3	TRBJ2-7	.	13	TGTGCCAGCAGCTTAATGCCACAGTACGAGCAGTACTTC	CASSLMPQYEQYF
.	TRBV27	TRBJ2-7	TRBD2	14	TGTGCCAGCAGTTCCCAGTTGTCAGCGGGGGAGGAGTACTTC	CASSSQLSAGEEYF
.	TRBV19	TRBJ1-2	TRBD1	14	TGTGCCAGTAGCTTCGGACAGGGTAACTATGGCTACACCTTC	CASSFGQGNYGYTF
.	TRBV5-4	TRBJ2-1	TRBD2	16	TGTGCCAGCAGCCCTCTTGGGCGGGGGGAAACCAATGAGCAGTTCTTC	CASSPLGRGETNEQFF
.	TRBV7-9	TRBJ2-7	TRBD1	15	TGTGCCAGCAGCTTAGAATGGGGACAGGGGTACGAGCAGTACTTC	CASSLEWGQGYEQYF
.	TRBV5-1	TRBJ2-4	TRBD1	15	TGCGCCAGCAGCTTGGACGGACAGGGCCCCAACATTCAGTACTTC	CASSLDGQGPNIQYF
.	TRBV12-3/TRBV12-4	TRBJ1-1	TRBD1	13	TGTGCCAGTCATTGGACAGGGGACACTGAAGCTTTCTTT	CASHWTGDTEAFF
.	TRBV18	TRBJ2-7	.	13	TGTGCCAGCTCACCAGGGGGGTCCTACGAGCAGTACTTC	CASSPGGSYEQYF
.	TRBV5-5	TRBJ2-1	.	14	TGTGCCAGCAAACGCACAGGGAACTACAATGAGCAGTTCTTC	CASKRTGNYNEQFF
.	TRBV7-9	TRBJ2-7	.	14	TGTGCCAGCAGCCCTAGGGGGATCTCCTACGAGCAGTACTTC	CASSPRGISYEQYF